This T cell receptor beta chain emerged from a study of T cell responses to AZD1222 COVID-19 vaccine. The V end lost 5 bases, the J end lost 0 bases, and 12 bases lay between the germline ends. There are 15 residues in the CDR3. The germline V gene encodes CDR1 SGHTA and CDR2 FQGNSA. TCRdb's table, derived via immunoSEQ multiplex PCR, lists solely in-frame clones and lacks some. Among 150,000 or so clones, about 88% were seen once, and the ten largest hold around 2.9%. The V gene is TRBV7-2, the J gene TRBJ2-3; the D gene could be TRBD1 or TRBD2 (6 bases each). The source material was peripheral blood, sampled on day 0 of AZD1222 vaccination. The sequence came from an adult in good health. The CDR3 DNA reads TGTGCCAGCAGCCCAACAGGGACTAGCACAGATACGCAGTATTTT. It is translated as CASSPTGTSTDTQYF.